This TCR beta chain derives from a study of T cell responses to AZD1222 COVID-19 vaccine. V lost 3 bases, J lost 6 bases, and 8 bases lay in between. Germline V lookup: CDR1 LGHDT, CDR2 YNNKEL (reference sequence). There are 12 residues in the CDR3. Generated by immunoSEQ multiplex PCR, the TCRdb table keeps only in-frame clones and is missing some. Among about 100,000 clones listed, around 87% were seen once. The TCR sequence derives from an adult in good health. This material consisted of peripheral blood, taken on day 0 of MenACWY control vaccination. The gene calls are TRBV3-1 (or the pseudogene TRBV3-2) and TRBJ2-5; unclear D gene. The CDR3 loop reads CASSQGYQTQYF. The CDR3 DNA is TGTGCCAGCAGCCAGGGGTACCAGACCCAGTACTTC.